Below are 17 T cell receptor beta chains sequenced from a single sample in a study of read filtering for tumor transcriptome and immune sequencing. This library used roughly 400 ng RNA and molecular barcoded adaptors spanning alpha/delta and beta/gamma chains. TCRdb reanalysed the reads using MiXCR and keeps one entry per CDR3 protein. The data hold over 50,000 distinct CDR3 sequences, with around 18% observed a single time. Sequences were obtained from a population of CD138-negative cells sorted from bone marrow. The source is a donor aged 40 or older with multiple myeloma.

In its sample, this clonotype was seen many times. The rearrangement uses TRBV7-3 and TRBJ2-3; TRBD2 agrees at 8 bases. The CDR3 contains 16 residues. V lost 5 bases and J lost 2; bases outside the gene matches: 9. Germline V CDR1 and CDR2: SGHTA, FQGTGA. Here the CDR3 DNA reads TGTGCCAGCAGCGTTAGCGGGGAGATGATCACAGATACGCAGTATTTT. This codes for CASSVSGEMITDTQYF.

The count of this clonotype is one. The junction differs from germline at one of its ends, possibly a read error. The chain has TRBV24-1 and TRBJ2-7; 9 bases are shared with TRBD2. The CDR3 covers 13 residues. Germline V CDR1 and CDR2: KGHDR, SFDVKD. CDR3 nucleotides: TGTGCCACCGCGGGGGGGGAAACATACGGGCAGTACTTC. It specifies CATAGGETYGQYF.

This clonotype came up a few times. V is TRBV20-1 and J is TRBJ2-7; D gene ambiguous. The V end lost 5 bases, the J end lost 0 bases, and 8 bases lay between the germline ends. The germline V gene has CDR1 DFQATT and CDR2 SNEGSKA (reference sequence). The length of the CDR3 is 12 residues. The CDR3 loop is CSASASSYEQYF. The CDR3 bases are TGCAGTGCTTCCGCGAGCTCCTACGAGCAGTACTTC.

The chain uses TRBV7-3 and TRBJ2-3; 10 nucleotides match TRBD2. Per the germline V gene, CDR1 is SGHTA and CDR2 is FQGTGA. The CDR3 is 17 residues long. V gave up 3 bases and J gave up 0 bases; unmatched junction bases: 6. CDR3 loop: CASSFNPTSGSTDTQYF. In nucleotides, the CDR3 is TGTGCCAGCAGCTTCAACCCGACTAGCGGGAGCACAGATACGCAGTATTTT.

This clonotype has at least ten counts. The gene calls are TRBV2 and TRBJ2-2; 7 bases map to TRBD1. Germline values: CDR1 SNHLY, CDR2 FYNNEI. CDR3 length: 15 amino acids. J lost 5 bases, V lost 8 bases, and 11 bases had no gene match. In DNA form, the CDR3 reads TGTGCCAGCGGGGACCGACAGGGTATGACCGGGGAGCTGTTTTTT. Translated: CASGDRQGMTGELFF.

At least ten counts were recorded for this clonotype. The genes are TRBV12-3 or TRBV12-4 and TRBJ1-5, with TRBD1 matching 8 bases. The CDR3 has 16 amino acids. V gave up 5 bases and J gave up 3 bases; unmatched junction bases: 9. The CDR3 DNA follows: TGTGCCAGCAGTCGCCCCGGACAGGGAAACAATCAGCCCCAGCATTTT. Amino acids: CASSRPGQGNNQPQHF.

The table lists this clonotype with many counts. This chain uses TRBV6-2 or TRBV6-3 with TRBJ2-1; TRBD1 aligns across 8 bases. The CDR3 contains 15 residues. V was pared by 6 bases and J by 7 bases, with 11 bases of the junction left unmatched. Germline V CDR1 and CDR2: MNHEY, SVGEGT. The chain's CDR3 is CASRPRGRPRNEQFF. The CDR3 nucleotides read TGTGCCAGCAGGCCCAGGGGGCGTCCAAGAAATGAGCAGTTCTTC.

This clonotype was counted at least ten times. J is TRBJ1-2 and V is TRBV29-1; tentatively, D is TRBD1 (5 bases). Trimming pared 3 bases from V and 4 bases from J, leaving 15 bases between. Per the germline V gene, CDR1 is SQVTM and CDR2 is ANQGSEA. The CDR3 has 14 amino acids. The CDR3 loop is CSVEAGGTVYGYTF. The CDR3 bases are TGCAGCGTTGAGGCCGGGGGAACAGTCTATGGCTACACCTTC. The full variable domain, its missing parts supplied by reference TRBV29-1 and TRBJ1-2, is SAVISQKPSRDICQRGTSLTIQCQVDSQVTMMFWYRQQPGQSLTLIATANQGSEATYESGFVIDKFPISRPNLTFSTLTVSNMSPEDSSIYLCSVEAGGTVYGYTFGSGTRLTVV.

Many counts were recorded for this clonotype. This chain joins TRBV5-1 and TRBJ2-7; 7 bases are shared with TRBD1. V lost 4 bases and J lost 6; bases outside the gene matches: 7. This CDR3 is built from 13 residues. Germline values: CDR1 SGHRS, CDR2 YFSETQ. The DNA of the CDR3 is TGCGCCAGCAGCCAAATTGGGACAGCCGAGCAGTACTTC. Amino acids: CASSQIGTAEQYF.

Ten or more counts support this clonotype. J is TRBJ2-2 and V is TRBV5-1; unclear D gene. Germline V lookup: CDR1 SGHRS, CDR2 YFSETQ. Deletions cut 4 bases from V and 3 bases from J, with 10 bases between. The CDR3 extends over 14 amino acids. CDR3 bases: TGCGCCAGCAGCGTTTCAGAGGACACCGGGGAGCTGTTTTTT. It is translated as CASSVSEDTGELFF.

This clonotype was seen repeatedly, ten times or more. This chain's CDR3 is CASSLVRPGGRRGTQYF. The CDR3 region has the DNA TGTGCCAGCAGCTTAGTACGGCCCGGGGGAAGGAGGGGGACCCAGTACTTC. V and J are TRBV7-9 and TRBJ2-5, with a weak D call TRBD2 (6 bases). Per germline, CDR1 SEHNR and CDR2 FQNEAQ (reference sequence). Trimming took off 1 base at V and 7 bases at J, with 22 bases between the two ends. The CDR3 totals 17 residues.

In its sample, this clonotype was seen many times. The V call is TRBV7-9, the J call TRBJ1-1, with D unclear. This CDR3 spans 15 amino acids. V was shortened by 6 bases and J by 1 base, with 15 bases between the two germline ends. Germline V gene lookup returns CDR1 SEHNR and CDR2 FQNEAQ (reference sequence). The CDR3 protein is CASRPSPPRNTEAFF. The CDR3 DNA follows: TGTGCCAGCAGACCCTCACCCCCCAGGAACACTGAAGCTTTCTTT.

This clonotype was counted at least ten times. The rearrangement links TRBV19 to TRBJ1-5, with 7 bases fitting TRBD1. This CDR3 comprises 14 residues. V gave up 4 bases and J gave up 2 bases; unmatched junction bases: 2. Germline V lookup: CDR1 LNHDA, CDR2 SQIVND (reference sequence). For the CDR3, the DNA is TGTGCCAGTAGTACCGGGACAGGCAATCAGCCCCAGCATTTT. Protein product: CASSTGTGNQPQHF.

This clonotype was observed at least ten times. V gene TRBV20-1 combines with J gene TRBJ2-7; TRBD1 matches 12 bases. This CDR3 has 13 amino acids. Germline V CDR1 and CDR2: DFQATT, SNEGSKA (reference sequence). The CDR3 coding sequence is TGCAGCCCCAGGGACAGGGGGCGCCGGGAGCAGTACTTC. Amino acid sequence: CSPRDRGRREQYF.

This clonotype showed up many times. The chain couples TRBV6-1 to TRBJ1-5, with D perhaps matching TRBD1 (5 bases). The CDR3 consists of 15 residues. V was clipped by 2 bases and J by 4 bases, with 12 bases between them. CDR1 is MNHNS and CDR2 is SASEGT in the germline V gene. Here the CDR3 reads CASSERAGRNQPQHF. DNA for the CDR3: TGTGCCAGCAGTGAAAGGGCAGGGCGAAATCAGCCCCAGCATTTT.

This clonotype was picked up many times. The CDR3 sequence is CSARPQRGNTGELFF. CDR3 sequence (DNA): TGCAGTGCTAGACCCCAGCGGGGGAACACCGGGGAGCTGTTTTTT. This chain links TRBV20-1 with TRBJ2-2; TRBD2 matches 7 bases. Losses at the gene ends were 2 bases for V and 1 base for J; bases not matched to a gene: 4. Germline-derived CDR1 and CDR2 are DFQATT and SNEGSKA (reference sequence). The length of the CDR3 is 15 residues.

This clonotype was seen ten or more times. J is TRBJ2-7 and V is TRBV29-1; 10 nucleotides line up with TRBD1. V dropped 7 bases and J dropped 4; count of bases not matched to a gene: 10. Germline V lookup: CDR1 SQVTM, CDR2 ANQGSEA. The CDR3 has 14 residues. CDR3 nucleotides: TGCAGCGCCGTTCCCGGGACAGGGGTTTACGAGCAGTACTTC. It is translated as CSAVPGTGVYEQYF.